This T cell receptor (beta chain) is drawn from a study of shared clonotypes between healthy human individuals. V dropped 6 bases and J dropped 7; count of bases not matched to a gene: 14. This CDR3 is 16 amino acids long. The germline CDR1 and CDR2 sequences are SQVTM and ANQGSEA. Across several immunoSEQ plates, the genomic DNA of each subset was split evenly. Profiling relied on immunoSEQ multiplex PCR, and the TCRdb table lists in-frame clones only, not all of them. The sample contains roughly 1.4 million clones, approximately 98.5% of which appear only once. The rearrangement joins TRBV29-1 to TRBJ2-4, with 11 bases identical to TRBD1. The sample taken for sequencing was naive CD4+ T cells sorted from blood. Subset defined: CD45RA+ positively selected. The receptor was derived from a man aged 30 to 39 in good health. As DNA, the CDR3 is TGCAGCGTAATACAGGACAGGGGGCCGGGTAGGAACATTCAGTACTTC. Amino acid sequence: CSVIQDRGPGRNIQYF.